The clone carrying this T cell receptor (beta chain) was seen a handful of times. Its antigen is undetermined. The method was immunoSEQ multiplex PCR; TCRdb's version includes in-frame clones alone and lacks a portion of them. The table lists around 140,000 clones, around three quarters of them singletons. Germline assignment: CDR1 MDHEN and CDR2 SYDVKM. The CDR3 covers 12 residues. V shed 6 bases and J shed 7 bases, with 9 bases lying between them. The data were obtained in a study of cytotoxic CD8 clonotypes in ibrutinib-treated CLL. Study details: Treatment had run for a median around eleven months, range 6 to 36, when response samples were taken. Whole-study findings and limits: A difference in sampling times existed between sustained-remission and progressing patients. Public clonotypes, an uncommon group, contracted or remained stable on treatment. Before falling back toward baseline at progression, clonality had risen at the time of ibrutinib response.

The TCR sequence derives from a human donor with chronic lymphocytic leukemia. The chain recombines TRBV28 with TRBJ1-4; no reliable D call. The sample consisted of PBMCs, taken after 12 months of ibrutinib treatment. In nucleotides, the CDR3 is TGTGCCAGCAGCCCCTACAGTGAAAAACTGTTTTTT. Amino acid sequence: CASSPYSEKLFF.